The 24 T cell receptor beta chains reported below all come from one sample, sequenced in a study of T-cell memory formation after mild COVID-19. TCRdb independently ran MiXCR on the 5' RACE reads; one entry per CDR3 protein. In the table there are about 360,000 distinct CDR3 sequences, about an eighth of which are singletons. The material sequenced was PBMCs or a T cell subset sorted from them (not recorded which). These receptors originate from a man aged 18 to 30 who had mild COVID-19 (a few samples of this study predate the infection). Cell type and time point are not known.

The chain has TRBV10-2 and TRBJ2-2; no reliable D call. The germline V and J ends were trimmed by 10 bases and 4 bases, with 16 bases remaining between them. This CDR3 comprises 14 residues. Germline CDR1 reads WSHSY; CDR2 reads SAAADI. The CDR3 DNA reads TGCGCCACCAGAGGACGGCGGTCCACCGGGGAGCTGTTTTTT. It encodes CATRGRRSTGELFF.

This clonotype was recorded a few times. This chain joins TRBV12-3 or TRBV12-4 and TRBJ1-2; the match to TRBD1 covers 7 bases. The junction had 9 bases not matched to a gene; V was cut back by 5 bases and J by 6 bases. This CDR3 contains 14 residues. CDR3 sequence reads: CASSPSGGGNGYTF. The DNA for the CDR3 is TGTGCCAGCAGTCCCTCAGGGGGTGGGAATGGCTACACCTTC.

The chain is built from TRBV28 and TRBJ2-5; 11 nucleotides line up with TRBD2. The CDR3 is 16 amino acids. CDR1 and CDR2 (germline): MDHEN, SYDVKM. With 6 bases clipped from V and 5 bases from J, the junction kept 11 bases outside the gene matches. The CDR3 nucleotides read TGTGCCAGCAGGACTTTTAGCGGGGGGGCCCGGGAGACCCAGTACTTC. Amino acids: CASRTFSGGARETQYF.

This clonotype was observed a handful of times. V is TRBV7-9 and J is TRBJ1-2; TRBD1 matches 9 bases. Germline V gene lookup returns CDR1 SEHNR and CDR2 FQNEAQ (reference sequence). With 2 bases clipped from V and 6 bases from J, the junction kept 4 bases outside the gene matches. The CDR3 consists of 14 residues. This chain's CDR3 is CASSLPGQGNGYTF. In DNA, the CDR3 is TGTGCCAGCAGCTTACCGGGACAGGGCAATGGCTACACCTTC.

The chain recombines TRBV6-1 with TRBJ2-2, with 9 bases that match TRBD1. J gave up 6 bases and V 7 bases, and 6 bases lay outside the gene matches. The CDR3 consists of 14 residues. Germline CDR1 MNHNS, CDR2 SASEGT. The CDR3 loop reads CASMVQGAAGELFF. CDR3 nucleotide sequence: TGTGCCAGCATGGTACAGGGGGCGGCCGGGGAGCTGTTTTTT.

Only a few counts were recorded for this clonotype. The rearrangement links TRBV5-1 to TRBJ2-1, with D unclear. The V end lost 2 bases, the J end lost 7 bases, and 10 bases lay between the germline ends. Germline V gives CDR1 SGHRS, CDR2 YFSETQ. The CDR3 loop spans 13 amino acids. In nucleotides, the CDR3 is TGCGCCAGCAGCTTTTCCACTCAGAATGAGCAGTTCTTC. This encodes CASSFSTQNEQFF.

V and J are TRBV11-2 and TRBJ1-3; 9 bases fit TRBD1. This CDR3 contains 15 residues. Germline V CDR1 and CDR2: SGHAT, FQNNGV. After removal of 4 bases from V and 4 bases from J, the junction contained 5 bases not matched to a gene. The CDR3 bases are TGTGCCAGCAGCTCCGGGACAGGGTGGGGAAACACCATATATTTT. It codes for CASSSGTGWGNTIYF.

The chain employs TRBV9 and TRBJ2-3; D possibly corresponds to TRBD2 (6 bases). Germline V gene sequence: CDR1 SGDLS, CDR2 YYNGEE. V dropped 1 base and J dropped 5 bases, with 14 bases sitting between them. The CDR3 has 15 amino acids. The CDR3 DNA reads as TGTGCCAGCAGCGTATTCTCTAGCGAGGGAGATACGCAGTATTTT. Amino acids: CASSVFSSEGDTQYF. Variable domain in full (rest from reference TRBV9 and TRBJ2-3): DSGVTQTPKHLITATGQRVTLRCSPRSGDLSVYWYQQSLDQGLQFLIQYYNGEERAKGNILERFSAQQFPDLHSELNLSSLELGDSALYFCASSVFSSEGDTQYFGPGTRLTVL.

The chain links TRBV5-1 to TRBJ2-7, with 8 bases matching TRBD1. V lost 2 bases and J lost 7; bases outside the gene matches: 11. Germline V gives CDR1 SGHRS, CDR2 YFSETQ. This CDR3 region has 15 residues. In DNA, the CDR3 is TGCGCCAGCAGCTTCGATGTGACAGGGGAGACTGAGCAGTACTTC. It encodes CASSFDVTGETEQYF.

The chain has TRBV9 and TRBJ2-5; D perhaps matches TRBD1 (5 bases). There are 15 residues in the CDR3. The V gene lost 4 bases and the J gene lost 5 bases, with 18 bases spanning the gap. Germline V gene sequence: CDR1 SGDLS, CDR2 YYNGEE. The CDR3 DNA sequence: TGTGCCAGCAGCCCGGCCGACAGTCCGCGGGAGACCCAGTACTTC. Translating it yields CASSPADSPRETQYF.

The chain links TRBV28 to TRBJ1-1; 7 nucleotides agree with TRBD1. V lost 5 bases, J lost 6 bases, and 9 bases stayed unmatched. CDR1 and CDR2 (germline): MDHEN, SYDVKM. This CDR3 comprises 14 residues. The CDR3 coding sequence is TGTGCCAGCAGTATAGGGGGCGCATCCCCTGAAGCTTTCTTT. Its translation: CASSIGGASPEAFF.

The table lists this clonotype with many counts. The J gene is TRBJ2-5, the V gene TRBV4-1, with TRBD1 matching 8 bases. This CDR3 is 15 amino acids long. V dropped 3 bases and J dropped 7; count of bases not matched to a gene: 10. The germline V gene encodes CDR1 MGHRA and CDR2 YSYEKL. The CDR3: CASSHPGTGGGTQYF. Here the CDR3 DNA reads TGCGCCAGCAGCCACCCCGGGACAGGAGGGGGGACCCAGTACTTC.

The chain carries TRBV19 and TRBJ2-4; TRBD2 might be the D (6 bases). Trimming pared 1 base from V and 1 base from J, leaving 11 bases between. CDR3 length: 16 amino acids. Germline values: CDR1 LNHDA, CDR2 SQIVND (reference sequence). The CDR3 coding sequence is TGTGCCAGTAGTATAGGGTCAGGGAGGGCCAAAAACATTCAGTACTTC. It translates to CASSIGSGRAKNIQYF.

The CDR3 region has the DNA TGTGCCAGCGTGATCCCGGGATGCTACGAGCAGTACGTC. Translating gives CASVIPGCYEQYV. The J gene is TRBJ2-7, the V gene TRBV5-7, with D possibly matching TRBD2 (5 bases). TRBV5-7 is assigned to the ORF class and has an uncertain function. Between the trimmed V and J ends, which lost 7 bases and 3 bases, there was a span of 14 bases. This CDR3 region has 13 residues.

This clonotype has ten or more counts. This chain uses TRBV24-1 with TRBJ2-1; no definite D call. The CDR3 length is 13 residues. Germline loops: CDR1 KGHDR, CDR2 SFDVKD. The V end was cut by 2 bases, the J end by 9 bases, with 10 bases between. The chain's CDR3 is CATSDYLGFEQFF. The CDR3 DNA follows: TGTGCCACCAGTGATTACCTCGGATTTGAGCAGTTCTTC.

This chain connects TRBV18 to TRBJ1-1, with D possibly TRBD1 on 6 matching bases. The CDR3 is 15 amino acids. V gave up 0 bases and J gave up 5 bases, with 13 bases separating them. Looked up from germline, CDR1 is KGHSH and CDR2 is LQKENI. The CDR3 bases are TGTGCCAGCTCACCACCGCGGGGGCGTGCGACTGAAGCTTTCTTT. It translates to CASSPPRGRATEAFF.

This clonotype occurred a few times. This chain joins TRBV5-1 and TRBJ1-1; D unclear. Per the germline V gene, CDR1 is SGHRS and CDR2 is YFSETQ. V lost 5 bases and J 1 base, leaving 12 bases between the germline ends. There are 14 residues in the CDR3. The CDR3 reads CASRGSLRNTEAFF. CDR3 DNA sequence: TGCGCCAGCAGAGGGAGTTTGAGGAACACTGAAGCTTTCTTT.

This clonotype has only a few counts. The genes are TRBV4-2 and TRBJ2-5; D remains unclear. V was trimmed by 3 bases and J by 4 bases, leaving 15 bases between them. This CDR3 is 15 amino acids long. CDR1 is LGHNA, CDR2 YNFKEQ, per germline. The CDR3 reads CASSHVNDGTETQYF. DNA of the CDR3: TGTGCCAGCAGCCACGTTAATGACGGAACAGAGACCCAGTACTTC.

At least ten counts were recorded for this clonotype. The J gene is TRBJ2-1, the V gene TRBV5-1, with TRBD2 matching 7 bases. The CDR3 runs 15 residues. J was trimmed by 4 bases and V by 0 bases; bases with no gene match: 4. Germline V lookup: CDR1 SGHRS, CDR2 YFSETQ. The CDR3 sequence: CASSLEAGEYNEQFF. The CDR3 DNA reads TGCGCCAGCAGCTTGGAGGCGGGGGAGTACAATGAGCAGTTCTTC.

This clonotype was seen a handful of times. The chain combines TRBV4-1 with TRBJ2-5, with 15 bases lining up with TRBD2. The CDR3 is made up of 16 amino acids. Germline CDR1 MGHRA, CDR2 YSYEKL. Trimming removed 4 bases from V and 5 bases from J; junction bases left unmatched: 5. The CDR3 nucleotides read TGCGCCAGCAGCCCAGGACTAGCGGGGGGGATGGAGACCCAGTACTTC. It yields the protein CASSPGLAGGMETQYF.

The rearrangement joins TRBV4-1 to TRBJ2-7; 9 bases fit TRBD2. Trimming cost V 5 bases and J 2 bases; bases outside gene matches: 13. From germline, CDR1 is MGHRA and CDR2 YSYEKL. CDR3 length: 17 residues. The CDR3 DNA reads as TGCGCCAGCAGCGCCCCCCGAGCGGGGGGCAGAGCCTACGAGCAGTACTTC. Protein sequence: CASSAPRAGGRAYEQYF.

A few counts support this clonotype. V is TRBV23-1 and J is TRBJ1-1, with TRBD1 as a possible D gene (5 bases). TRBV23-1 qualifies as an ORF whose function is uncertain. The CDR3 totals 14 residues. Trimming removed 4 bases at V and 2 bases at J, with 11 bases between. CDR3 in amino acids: CASSPRQLNTEAFF. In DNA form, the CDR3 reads TGCGCCAGCAGTCCACGACAGCTAAACACTGAAGCTTTCTTT.

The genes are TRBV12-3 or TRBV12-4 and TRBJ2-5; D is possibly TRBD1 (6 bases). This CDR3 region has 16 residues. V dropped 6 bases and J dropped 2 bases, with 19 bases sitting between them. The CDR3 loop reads CASSRLRGGAQETQYF. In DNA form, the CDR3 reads TGTGCCAGCAGCCGCCTGAGAGGGGGAGCACAAGAGACCCAGTACTTC.

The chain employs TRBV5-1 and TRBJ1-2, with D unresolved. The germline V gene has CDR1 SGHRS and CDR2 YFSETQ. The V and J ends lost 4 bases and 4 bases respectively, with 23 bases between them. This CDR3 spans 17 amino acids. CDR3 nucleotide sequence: TGCGCCAGCAGCATAACGGCAGGCCATGCTCGTAGCTATGGCTACACCTTC. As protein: CASSITAGHARSYGYTF. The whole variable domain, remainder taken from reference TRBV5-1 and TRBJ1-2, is KAGVTQTPRYLIKTRGQQVTLSCSPISGHRSVSWYQQTPGQGLQFLFEYFSETQRNKGNFPGRFSGRQFSNSRSEMNVSTLELGDSALYLCASSITAGHARSYGYTFGSGTRLTVV.